The 14 T cell receptor beta chains given below trace back to one sample, sequenced in a study of breast tumors, draining lymph nodes, adjacent tissues. TCRdb passed the multiplex PCR reads through MiXCR, listing each CDR3 protein once. Here the sample spans around 130,000 distinct CDR3 sequences, over 20% being singletons. The lymph nodes were axillary draining lymph nodes from breast cancer patients. The sample comprised axillary lymph node tissue. The receptors were gathered from a female donor with breast cancer. Some clones in this sample may be carry-over from other donors' samples.

The V gene is TRBV28, the J gene TRBJ2-5, with TRBD2 matching 8 bases. The length of the CDR3 is 17 residues. Germline values: CDR1 MDHEN, CDR2 SYDVKM. Trimming took 3 bases from V and 5 from J; bases not matched to a gene: 14. Here the CDR3 DNA reads TGTGCCAGCAGTTTCCAGCTCCTATTCGGGAGGGAGGAGACCCAGTACTTC. It is translated as CASSFQLLFGREETQYF.

The V and J genes are TRBV28 and TRBJ2-2; no clear D gene. This CDR3 has 16 residues. CDR1 is MDHEN and CDR2 is SYDVKM in the germline V gene. V lost 0 bases and J lost 0, with 8 bases in between. The CDR3 protein is CASSLWIDANTGELFF. Written as DNA, the CDR3 is TGTGCCAGCAGTTTATGGATAGATGCGAACACCGGGGAGCTGTTTTTT.

This clonotype has ten or more counts. This chain uses TRBV5-6 with TRBJ2-7; 9 nucleotides line up with TRBD1. After removal of 4 bases from V and 6 bases from J, the junction contained 2 bases not matched to a gene. The CDR3 is 12 residues long. CDR1 and CDR2 from the germline V gene are SGHDT and YYEEEE. The CDR3 loop is CASSRDRAEQYF. The CDR3 DNA reads as TGTGCCAGCAGCCGGGACAGGGCCGAGCAGTACTTC.

This clonotype was observed at least ten times. This rearrangement joins TRBV4-2 to TRBJ2-7; TRBD2 matches at 7 bases. The germline V gene encodes CDR1 LGHNA and CDR2 YNFKEQ. With 1 base clipped from V and 3 bases from J, the junction kept 3 bases outside the gene matches. This CDR3 region has 14 residues. The CDR3 DNA reads TGTGCCAGCAGCCAAGGCCTAGCGGTCTACGAGCAGTACTTC. It encodes CASSQGLAVYEQYF.

This clonotype was counted at least ten times. The chain joins TRBV4-1 to TRBJ2-7; 9 bases are shared with TRBD1. CDR1 and CDR2 (germline): MGHRA, YSYEKL. The CDR3 extends over 14 amino acids. V shed 4 bases, J shed 7 bases, and the junction held 8 bases outside the gene matches. CDR3 in DNA: TGCGCCAGCAGCCGGACAGGGGTGGGGGGGGAGCAGTACTTC. Amino acids: CASSRTGVGGEQYF.

This clonotype has only one observation. This clone may be a read error of a much larger clone one base away. The J gene is TRBJ2-5, the V gene TRBV29-1, with D tentatively TRBD2 (5 bases). Deletions cut 7 bases from V and 1 base from J, with 16 bases between. This CDR3 is built from 14 residues. The germline V gene encodes CDR1 SQVTM and CDR2 ANQGSEA. CDR3 sequence (DNA): TGCAGCGCTTTGGGAGCCGGGCGCCAAGAGACCCAGTACTTC. It yields the protein CSALGAGRQETQYF.

This clonotype was observed many times. The chain links TRBV20-1 to TRBJ2-1; no clear D. The CDR3 extends over 12 amino acids. The V gene lost 3 bases and the J gene lost 7 bases, with 10 bases spanning the gap. Looked up from germline, CDR1 is DFQATT and CDR2 is SNEGSKA (reference sequence). The CDR3 region is CSASKLRNEQFF. The CDR3 coding sequence is TGCAGTGCTAGTAAGCTAAGGAATGAGCAGTTCTTC.

This clonotype was seen a handful of times. Possible read error: a much larger clone is one base away. The chain carries TRBV20-1 and TRBJ2-7, with TRBD2 as a possible D gene (7 bases). CDR1 and CDR2 from the germline V gene are DFQATT and SNEGSKA (reference sequence). Trimming stripped 4 bases from V and 6 bases from J, with 13 bases between. CDR3 length: 12 amino acids. The CDR3 loop is CSAKEGGGEQYF. CDR3 bases: TGCAGTGCTAAAGAGGGGGGGGGCGAGCAGTACTTC.

This clonotype was found many times. The chain employs TRBV7-2 and TRBJ2-5; a possible D gene is TRBD1 (5 bases). V was clipped by 2 bases and J by 2 bases, with 9 bases between them. The CDR3 has 14 residues. Germline V CDR1 and CDR2: SGHTA, FQGNSA. CDR3 DNA: TGTGCCAGCAGCTTAAATACAGGACAAGAGACCCAGTACTTC. This sequence encodes CASSLNTGQETQYF.

In its sample, this clonotype was seen many times. The chain uses TRBV7-8 and TRBJ1-6; D gene ambiguous. Germline CDR1 reads SGHVS; CDR2 reads FQNEAQ. This CDR3 spans 11 amino acids. Between the trimmed V and J ends, which lost 4 bases and 11 bases, there was a span of 6 bases. The CDR3: CASSSGTPLHF. The DNA of the CDR3 is TGTGCCAGCAGCTCCGGGACACCCCTCCACTTT.

Only one count was recorded for this clonotype. One junction end does not reproduce the germline sequence, and a read error may be involved. V usage is TRBV7-3 and J usage is TRBJ2-2, with D possibly TRBD2 on 6 matching bases. In germline, CDR1 is SGHTA, CDR2 FQGTGA. This CDR3 contains 11 residues. In DNA form, the CDR3 reads TGTGCCAGCAGCTTTGGCGGGAAGCTGTTTTTT. As protein: CASSFGGKLFF.

Notes on this clonotype: A much larger clone is a single base away; this may be a read error. For the CDR3, the DNA is TGTGCCAGCAGCTCAAGTGGGGCATATAGTGAAAAACTGTTTTTT. Protein: CASSSSGAYSEKLFF. The V gene is TRBV5-8, the J gene TRBJ1-4; perhaps TRBD1 as D (5 bases). The germline V gene has CDR1 SGHTS and CDR2 YDEGEE. Trimming cost V 3 bases and J 7 bases, with 16 bases left between them. The length of the CDR3 is 15 residues.

The sample holds many counts of this clonotype. V is TRBV4-1 and J is TRBJ2-7, with 7 positions matching TRBD1. The germline V gene encodes CDR1 MGHRA and CDR2 YSYEKL. The V segment lost 4 bases and the J segment 2 bases; nucleotides outside the gene matches: 8. The CDR3 runs to 15 residues. CDR3 amino acids: CASSLRTGDTYEQYF. CDR3 nucleotide sequence: TGCGCCAGCAGCCTTCGGACAGGCGATACCTACGAGCAGTACTTC.

A word on this clonotype: With a much larger clone just one base away, this may be a read error. The chain couples TRBV19 to TRBJ1-6, with D possibly TRBD1 on 5 matching bases. Per the germline V gene, CDR1 is LNHDA and CDR2 is SQIVND (reference sequence). The V gene lost 8 bases and the J gene lost 12 bases, with 17 bases spanning the gap. This CDR3 contains 13 residues. The CDR3 DNA reads as TGTGCCAGTTCGACAGCCGCCTCTATACCCCTCCACTTT. This sequence encodes CASSTAASIPLHF.